Listed below are T cell receptor beta chains from one sample, sequenced in a study of T cell responses to AZD1222 COVID-19 vaccine. Data came from immunoSEQ multiplex PCR; TCRdb stores just in-frame clones and leaves some out. The table lists 90,000 to 150,000 clones, approximately 90% of them singletons, with around 8% in the top ten. The starting material was peripheral blood, obtained on day 0 of AZD1222 vaccination. These receptors were obtained from an adult in good health. Each CDR3 is given with its conserved first and last residue. Fields, in order: D gene, J gene, V gene, clone size, CDR3 protein, CDR3 DNA. A D gene is named only where the DNA matches it firmly. The size field is filled for only some rows; it gives once, few, many or a size class.

NA | TRBJ1-5 | TRBV5-4 | NA | CASSLDTGSAQHF | TGTGCCAGCAGCTTGGATACAGGGTCAGCCCAGCATTTT
NA | TRBJ1-5 | TRBV5-1 | NA | CASSRQSGQPQHF | TGCGCCAGCAGCCGCCAGAGTGGCCAGCCCCAGCATTTT
TRBD1 | TRBJ1-4 | TRBV7-9 | NA | CASSLGQGSTNEKLFF | TGTGCCAGCAGCCTGGGACAGGGATCAACTAATGAAAAACTGTTTTTT
NA | TRBJ1-1 | TRBV6-5 | once | CASRNRRTEAFF | TGTGCCAGCAGAAACAGAAGGACTGAAGCTTTCTTT
NA | TRBJ1-3 | TRBV10-1 | NA | CASRNDRGNTIYF | TGCGCCAGCAGGAACGACAGAGGAAACACCATATATTTT
NA | TRBJ1-5 | TRBV28 | NA | CASSLWGSDQPQHF | TGTGCCAGCAGTTTATGGGGTTCGGATCAGCCCCAGCATTTT
TRBD2 | TRBJ2-5 | TRBV5-1 | NA | CASSQGTSGDSRWETQYF | TGCGCCAGCAGCCAAGGGACTAGCGGGGATTCCCGGTGGGAGACCCAGTACTTC
NA | TRBJ2-7 | TRBV21-1 | NA | CASSKYRGRYEQYF | TGTGCCAGCAGCAAATACCGGGGAAGGTACGAGCAGTACTTC
TRBD2 | TRBJ2-1 | TRBV7-9 | NA | CASSPPAASGDEQFF | TGTGCCAGCAGCCCTCCAGCGGCTAGCGGGGATGAGCAGTTCTTC
NA | TRBJ1-5 | TRBV30 | NA | CACQWGGPYQPQHF | TGTGCCTGCCAATGGGGGGGGCCCTATCAGCCCCAGCATTTT
NA | TRBJ2-1 | TRBV6-5 | NA | CASSYGTEQFF | TGTGCCAGCAGTTACGGGACGGAGCAGTTCTTC
NA | TRBJ2-1 | TRBV7-3 | NA | CASSSQRLDEQFF | TGTGCCAGCAGCTCCCAGCGGTTGGATGAGCAGTTCTTC
TRBD2 | TRBJ2-7 | TRBV28 | NA | CASSTRTSGRWASYEQYF | TGTGCCAGCAGTACCCGGACTAGCGGGAGGTGGGCCTCCTACGAGCAGTACTTC
NA | TRBJ2-4 | TRBV7-9 | NA | CASSLNQPGNIQYF | TGTGCCAGCAGCTTAAACCAGCCTGGGAACATTCAGTACTTC
NA | TRBJ1-5 | TRBV9 | once | CASSRGGFGNQPQHF | TGTGCCAGCAGCCGGGGAGGGTTCGGCAATCAGCCCCAGCATTTT
NA | TRBJ1-2 | TRBV7-8 | NA | CASSFGDNYGYTF | TGTGCCAGCAGCTTCGGGGATAACTATGGCTACACCTTC
TRBD2 | TRBJ2-2 | TRBV4-2 | once | CASSPGLAGAPWTGELFF | TGTGCCAGCAGCCCGGGACTAGCGGGAGCCCCGTGGACCGGGGAGCTGTTTTTT
NA | TRBJ1-2 | TRBV2 | NA | CASSEIASRYGYTF | TGTGCCAGCAGTGAAATTGCATCTCGCTATGGCTACACCTTC
TRBD1 | TRBJ2-5 | TRBV5-1 | NA | CASSLATGVETQYF | TGCGCCAGCAGCTTGGCGACAGGGGTGGAGACCCAGTACTTC
NA | TRBJ2-3 | TRBV27 | NA | CASRIAGYSTDTQYF | TGTGCCAGCAGGATAGCAGGGTATAGCACAGATACGCAGTATTTT
NA | TRBJ1-1 | TRBV5-4 | NA | CASSLVGEIEAFF | TGTGCCAGCAGCTTGGTGGGGGAAATTGAAGCTTTCTTT
NA | TRBJ2-3 | TRBV27 | NA | CASSSADTQYF | TGTGCCAGCAGTTCGGCAGATACGCAGTATTTT
TRBD1 | TRBJ1-2 | TRBV5-4 | NA | CASSPGGTENYGYTF | TGTGCCAGCAGCCCAGGCGGGACAGAAAACTATGGCTACACCTTC
NA | TRBJ1-3 | TRBV28 | NA | CASSERTFGNTIYF | TGTGCCAGCAGCGAGAGGACCTTTGGAAACACCATATATTTT
NA | TRBJ1-2 | TRBV2 | once | CASSEFRTDNYGYTF | TGTGCCAGCAGTGAATTCCGGACAGATAACTATGGCTACACCTTC
NA | TRBJ1-5 | TRBV28 | NA | CASRRGFSNQPQHF | TGTGCCAGCAGGAGGGGTTTCAGCAATCAGCCCCAGCATTTT
NA | TRBJ1-1 | TRBV6-6 | NA | CASRPENTEAFF | TGTGCCAGCAGGCCCGAGAACACTGAAGCTTTCTTT
NA | TRBJ2-3 | TRBV7-6 | NA | CASSQQTGSNTQYF | TGTGCCAGCAGCCAACAAACTGGCTCAAATACGCAGTATTTT
NA | TRBJ1-2 | TRBV5-5 | NA | CASSLWGGYGYTF | TGTGCCAGCAGCTTGTGGGGAGGCTATGGCTACACCTTC
NA | TRBJ1-4 | TRBV27 | NA | CASSLWRGANEKLFF | TGTGCCAGCAGTTTATGGAGGGGAGCTAATGAAAAACTGTTTTTT
NA | TRBJ2-2 | TRBV2 | NA | CASCYRGNTGELFF | TGTGCCAGCTGTTATCGGGGAAACACCGGGGAGCTGTTTTTT
NA | TRBJ2-7 | TRBV5-4 | NA | CASSAEGGSMYEQYF | TGTGCCAGCAGCGCCGAAGGGGGTTCGATGTACGAGCAGTACTTC
TRBD1 | TRBJ2-5 | TRBV5-1 | NA | CASSRQGASETQYF | TGCGCCAGCAGCCGACAGGGGGCATCAGAGACCCAGTACTTC
NA | TRBJ1-5 | TRBV25-1 | NA | CASSDPAGNGPQHF | TGTGCCAGCAGTGACCCCGCGGGGAATGGCCCCCAGCATTTT
NA | TRBJ2-5 | TRBV10-1 | NA | CASSATREGAQYF | TGCGCCAGCAGCGCTACTAGGGAAGGGGCCCAGTACTTC
TRBD1 | TRBJ2-2 | TRBV7-3 | NA | CASRRDRNTGELFF | TGTGCCAGCAGAAGGGACAGAAACACCGGGGAGCTGTTTTTT
TRBD2 | TRBJ2-1 | TRBV5-1 | NA | CASSLEPAGGSNEQFF | TGCGCCAGCAGCTTGGAGCCAGCGGGGGGCTCCAATGAGCAGTTCTTC
TRBD2 | TRBJ2-7 | TRBV3-1/TRBV3-2 | NA | CASSHGTSGAQYF | TGTGCCAGCAGCCACGGGACTAGCGGGGCTCAGTACTTC